This T cell receptor beta chain was documented in a study of low-dose radiotherapy and immunotherapy resistance in tumors. The overall study: Every six weeks patients received intravenous ipilimumab 1 mg/kg, and every two weeks they received intravenous nivolumab 240 mg.

Stated time point: after trial treatment. Treatment here: LDRT plus nivolumab, ipilimumab, low-dose cyclophosphamide and aspirin (RACIN trial). Donors were given nivolumab, ipilimumab, aspirin, low-dose cyclophosphamide and low-dose radiotherapy. Solid tumors that lacked tumor-infiltrating lymphocytes and were advanced were present in eligible patients. This clonotype was detected a few times. TRAV- and TRBV-specific primers were used for first-strand cDNA, which covered alpha and beta chains. TCRs were amplified for roughly 22 PCR cycles with a constant-region primer and V-primer adapter. TCRdb processed the reads anew with MiXCR; each CDR3 protein has one entry. The sample lists about 58,000 distinct CDR3 sequences, around a quarter occurring once. This receptor was identified in a male donor with prostate cancer. The sample was PBMCs, taken after low-dose radiotherapy plus immunotherapy.

The CDR3 region is CSARALAGDINEQFF. For the CDR3, the DNA is TGCAGTGCTAGAGCTTTGGCGGGAGATATAAATGAGCAGTTCTTC. The chain is built from TRBV20-1 and TRBJ2-1; 7 bases agree with TRBD2. Germline V gene data show CDR1 as DFQATT and CDR2 as SNEGSKA (reference sequence). Germline trimming cut 1 base from V and 7 bases from J; bases unmatched to any gene: 10. This CDR3 comprises 15 residues.